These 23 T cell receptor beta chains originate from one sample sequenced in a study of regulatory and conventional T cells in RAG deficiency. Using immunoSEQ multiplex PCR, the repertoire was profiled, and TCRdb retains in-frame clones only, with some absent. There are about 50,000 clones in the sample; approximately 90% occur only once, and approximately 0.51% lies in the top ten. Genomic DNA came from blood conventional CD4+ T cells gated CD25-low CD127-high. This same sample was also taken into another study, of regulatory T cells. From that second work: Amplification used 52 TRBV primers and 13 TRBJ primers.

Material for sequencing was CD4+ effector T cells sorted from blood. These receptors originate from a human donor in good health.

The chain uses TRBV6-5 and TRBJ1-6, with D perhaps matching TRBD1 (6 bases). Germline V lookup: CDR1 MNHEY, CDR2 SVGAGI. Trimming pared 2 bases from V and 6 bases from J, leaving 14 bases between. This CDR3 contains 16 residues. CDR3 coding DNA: TGTGCCAGCAGTTACGTTAGACAGGCCTTTAATTCACCCCTCCACTTT. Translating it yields CASSYVRQAFNSPLHF.

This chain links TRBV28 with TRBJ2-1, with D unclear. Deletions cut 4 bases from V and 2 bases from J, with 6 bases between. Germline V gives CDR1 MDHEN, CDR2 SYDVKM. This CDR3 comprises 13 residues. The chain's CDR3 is CASSSGTYNEQFF. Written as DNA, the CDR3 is TGTGCCAGCAGTTCTGGGACCTACAATGAGCAGTTCTTC.

CDR3 DNA: TGTGCCAGTATGGGGAGGCTTCTCTATGGCTACACCTTC. This translates into CASMGRLLYGYTF. The V and J genes are TRBV19 and TRBJ1-2; unclear D gene. This CDR3 is 13 amino acids long. CDR1 is LNHDA and CDR2 is SQIVND in the germline V gene (reference sequence). V was shortened by 7 bases and J by 4 bases, with 13 bases between the two germline ends. Variable domain in full (rest from reference TRBV19 and TRBJ1-2): DGGITQSPKYLFRKEGQNVTLSCEQNLNHDAMYWYRQDPGQGLRLIYYSQIVNDFQKGDIAEGYSVSREKKESFPLTVTSAQKNPTAFYLCASMGRLLYGYTFGSGTRLTVV.

DNA of the CDR3: TGTGCCAGCAGCTTAATGCGGGACGAGCAGTACTTC. Protein: CASSLMRDEQYF. The chain is built from TRBV11-1 and TRBJ2-7, with D perhaps TRBD2 (5 bases). The CDR3 spans 12 residues. In germline, CDR1 is SGHAT, CDR2 FQDESV (reference sequence). Trimming removed 2 bases at V and 5 bases at J, with 7 bases between.

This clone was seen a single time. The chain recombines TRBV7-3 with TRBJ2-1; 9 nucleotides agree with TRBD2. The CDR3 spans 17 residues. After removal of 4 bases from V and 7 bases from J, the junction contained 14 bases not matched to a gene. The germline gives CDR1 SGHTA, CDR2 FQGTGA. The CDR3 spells CASSSGVGSGSGNEQFF. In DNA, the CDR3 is TGTGCCAGCAGCTCCGGGGTGGGTAGCGGGAGTGGAAATGAGCAGTTCTTC.

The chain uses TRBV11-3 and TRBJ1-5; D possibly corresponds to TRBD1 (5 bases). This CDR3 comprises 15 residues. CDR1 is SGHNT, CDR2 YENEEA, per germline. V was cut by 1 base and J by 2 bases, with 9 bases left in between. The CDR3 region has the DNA TGTGCCAGCAGCTTAGTCCAAGGGGGCAATCAGCCCCAGCATTTT. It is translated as CASSLVQGGNQPQHF.

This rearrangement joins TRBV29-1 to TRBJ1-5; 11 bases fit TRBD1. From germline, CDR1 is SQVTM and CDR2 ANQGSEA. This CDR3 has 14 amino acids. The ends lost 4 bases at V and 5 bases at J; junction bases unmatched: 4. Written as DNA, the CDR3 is TGCAGCGTTGGAGGGACAGGGGGAGATCAGCCCCAGCATTTT. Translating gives CSVGGTGGDQPQHF.

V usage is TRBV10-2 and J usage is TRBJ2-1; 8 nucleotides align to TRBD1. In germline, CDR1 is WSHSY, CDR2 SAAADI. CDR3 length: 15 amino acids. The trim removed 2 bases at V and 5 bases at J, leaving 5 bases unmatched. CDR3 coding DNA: TGCGCCAGCAGTGAGACCGGGACAGGACACAATGAGCAGTTCTTC. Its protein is CASSETGTGHNEQFF.

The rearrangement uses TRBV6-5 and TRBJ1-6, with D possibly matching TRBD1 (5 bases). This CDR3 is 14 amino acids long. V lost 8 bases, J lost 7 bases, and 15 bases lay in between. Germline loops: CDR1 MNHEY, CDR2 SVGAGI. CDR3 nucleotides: TGTGCCAGCGGTTCAAGGGGTCGGAATTCACCCCTCCACTTT. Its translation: CASGSRGRNSPLHF.

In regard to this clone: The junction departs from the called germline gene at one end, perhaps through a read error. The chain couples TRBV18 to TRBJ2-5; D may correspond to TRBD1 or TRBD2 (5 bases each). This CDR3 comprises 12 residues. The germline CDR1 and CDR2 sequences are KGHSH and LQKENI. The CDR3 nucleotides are TGTGCCACCTCACCGCTAGCACAGGAGCAGTACTTC. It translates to CATSPLAQEQYF. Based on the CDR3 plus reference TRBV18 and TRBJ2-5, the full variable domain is NAGVMQNPRHLVRRRGQEARLRCSPMKGHSHVYWYRQLPEEGLKFMVYLQKENIIDESGMPKERFSAEFPKEGPSILRIQQVVRGDSAAYFCATSPLAQEQYFGPGTRLLVL.

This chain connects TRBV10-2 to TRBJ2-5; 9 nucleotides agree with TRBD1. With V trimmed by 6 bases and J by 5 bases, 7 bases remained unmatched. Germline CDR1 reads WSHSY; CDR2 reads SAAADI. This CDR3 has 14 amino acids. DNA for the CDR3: TGCGCCAGCAGCCTCACAGGGGGCGTTGAGACCCAGTACTTC. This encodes CASSLTGGVETQYF.

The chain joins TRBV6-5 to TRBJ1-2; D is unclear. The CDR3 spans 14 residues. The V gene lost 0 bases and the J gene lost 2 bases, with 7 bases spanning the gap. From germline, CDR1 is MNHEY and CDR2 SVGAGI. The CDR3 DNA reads TGTGCCAGCAGTTACTCCGCGGGAAACTATGGCTACACCTTC. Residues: CASSYSAGNYGYTF.

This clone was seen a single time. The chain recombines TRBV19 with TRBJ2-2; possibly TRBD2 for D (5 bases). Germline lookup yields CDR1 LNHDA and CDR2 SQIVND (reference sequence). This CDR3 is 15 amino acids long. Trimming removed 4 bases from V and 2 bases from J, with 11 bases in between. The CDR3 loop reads CASSRGEVNTGELFF. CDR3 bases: TGTGCCAGTAGTAGGGGAGAAGTAAACACCGGGGAGCTGTTTTTT.

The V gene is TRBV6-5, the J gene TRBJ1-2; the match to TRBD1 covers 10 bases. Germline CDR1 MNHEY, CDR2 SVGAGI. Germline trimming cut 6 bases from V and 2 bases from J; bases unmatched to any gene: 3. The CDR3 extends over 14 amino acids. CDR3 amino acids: CASRGTGDNYGYTF. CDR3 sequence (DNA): TGTGCCAGCAGGGGGACAGGGGACAACTATGGCTACACCTTC.

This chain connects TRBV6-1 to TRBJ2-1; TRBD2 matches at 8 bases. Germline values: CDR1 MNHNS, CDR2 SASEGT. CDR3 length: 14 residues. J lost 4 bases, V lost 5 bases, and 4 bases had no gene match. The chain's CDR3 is CASSTIAGYNEQFF. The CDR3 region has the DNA TGTGCCAGCAGTACGATAGCGGGATACAATGAGCAGTTCTTC.

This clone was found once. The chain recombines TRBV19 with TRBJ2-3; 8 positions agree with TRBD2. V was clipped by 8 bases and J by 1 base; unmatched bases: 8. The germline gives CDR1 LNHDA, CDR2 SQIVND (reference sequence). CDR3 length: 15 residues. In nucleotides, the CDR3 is TGTGCCAGTTCCGAAAGCGGGAGCGGCACAGATACGCAGTATTTT. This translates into CASSESGSGTDTQYF.

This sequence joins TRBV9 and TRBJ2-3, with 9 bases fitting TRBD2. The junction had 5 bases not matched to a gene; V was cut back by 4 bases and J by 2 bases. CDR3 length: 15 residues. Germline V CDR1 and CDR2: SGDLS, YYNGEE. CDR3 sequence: CASSRSGGDTDTQYF. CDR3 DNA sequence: TGTGCCAGCAGCCGTAGCGGGGGTGACACAGATACGCAGTATTTT.

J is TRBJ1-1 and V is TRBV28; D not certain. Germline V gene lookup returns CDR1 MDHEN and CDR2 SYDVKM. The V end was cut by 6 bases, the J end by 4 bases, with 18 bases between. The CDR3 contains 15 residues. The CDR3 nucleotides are TGTGCCAGCAGCCCCCTAGGAGAAGGGTCCACTGAAGCTTTCTTT. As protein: CASSPLGEGSTEAFF.

Here the CDR3 reads CASSLVPADSGANVLTF. The CDR3 coding sequence is TGTGCCAGCAGCTTAGTCCCAGCTGACTCTGGGGCCAACGTCCTGACTTTC. The V call is TRBV11-2, the J call TRBJ2-6; no definite D call. This CDR3 has 17 amino acids. V was clipped by 1 base and J by 0 bases, with 10 bases between them. Germline V lookup: CDR1 SGHAT, CDR2 FQNNGV.

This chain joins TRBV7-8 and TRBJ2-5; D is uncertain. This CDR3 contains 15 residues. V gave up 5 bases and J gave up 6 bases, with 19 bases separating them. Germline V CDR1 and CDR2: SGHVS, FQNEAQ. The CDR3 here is CASSGDLLVTQTQYF. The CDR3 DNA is TGTGCCAGCAGCGGAGACCTCTTGGTTACTCAGACCCAGTACTTC.

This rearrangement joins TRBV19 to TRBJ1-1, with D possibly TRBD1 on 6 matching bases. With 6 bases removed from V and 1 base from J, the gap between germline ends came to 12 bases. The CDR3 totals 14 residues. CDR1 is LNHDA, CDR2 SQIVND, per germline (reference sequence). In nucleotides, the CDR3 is TGTGCCAGTAGAGGGGGAAATGAGAACACTGAAGCTTTCTTT. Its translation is CASRGGNENTEAFF. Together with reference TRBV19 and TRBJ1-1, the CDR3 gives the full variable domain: DGGITQSPKYLFRKEGQNVTLSCEQNLNHDAMYWYRQDPGQGLRLIYYSQIVNDFQKGDIAEGYSVSREKKESFPLTVTSAQKNPTAFYLCASRGGNENTEAFFGQGTRLTVV.

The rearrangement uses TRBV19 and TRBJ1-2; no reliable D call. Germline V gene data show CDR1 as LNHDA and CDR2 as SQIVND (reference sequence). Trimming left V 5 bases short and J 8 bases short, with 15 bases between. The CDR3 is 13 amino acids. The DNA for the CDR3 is TGTGCCAGTAGTGTCTGGGGAGGGTCCGGCTACACCTTC. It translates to CASSVWGGSGYTF.

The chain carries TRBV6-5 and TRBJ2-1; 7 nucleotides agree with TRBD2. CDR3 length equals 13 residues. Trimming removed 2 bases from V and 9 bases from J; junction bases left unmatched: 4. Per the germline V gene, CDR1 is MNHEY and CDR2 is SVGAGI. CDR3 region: CASSYRREGEQFF. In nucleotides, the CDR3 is TGTGCCAGCAGTTACCGCAGGGAGGGTGAGCAGTTCTTC.